The 30 T cell receptor beta chains listed next were all sequenced from one sample in a study of cytomegalovirus exposure and HLA in healthy donors. The data were produced by immunoSEQ multiplex PCR, yet TCRdb's version contains in-frame clones alone and is incomplete. Among some 75,000 clones listed, 95% to 96% were seen once. Sequences were obtained from PBMCs. The receptors here all came from a young woman in good health and CMV-seronegative.

This chain links TRBV14 with TRBJ2-1, with D uncertain. Germline loops: CDR1 SGHDN, CDR2 FVKESK. Trimming pared 4 bases from V and 12 bases from J, leaving 19 bases between. The CDR3 loop spans 14 amino acids. CDR3 region: CASSPEVFSITQFF. CDR3 DNA: TGTGCCAGCAGCCCAGAAGTCTTCAGTATCACGCAGTTCTTC.

The rearrangement links TRBV19 to TRBJ2-7; 9 bases agree with TRBD2. From germline, CDR1 is LNHDA and CDR2 SQIVND (reference sequence). The CDR3 consists of 18 residues. Trimming took 4 bases from V and 2 from J; bases not matched to a gene: 15. DNA of the CDR3: TGTGCCAGTAGTAGGCGACCGGGGCTAGCGGGGACTGCCTACGAGCAGTACTTC. The encoded protein is CASSRRPGLAGTAYEQYF.

The chain recombines TRBV27 with TRBJ2-7; 11 bases map to TRBD2. CDR1 and CDR2 from the germline V gene are MNHEY and SMNVEV (reference sequence). This CDR3 contains 15 residues. V dropped 5 bases and J dropped 5; count of bases not matched to a gene: 8. CDR3 loop: CASSVASGRKDEQYF. The CDR3 DNA reads TGTGCCAGCAGTGTCGCTAGCGGGAGGAAGGACGAGCAGTACTTC.

The V gene is TRBV7-2, the J gene TRBJ2-5, with D maybe TRBD2 (6 bases). This CDR3 spans 16 amino acids. CDR1 is SGHTA, CDR2 FQGNSA, per germline. Trimming shortened V by 1 base and J by 5 bases, and 17 bases separated the two germline ends. The chain's CDR3 is CASSLVFGLSGETQYF. DNA of the CDR3: TGTGCCAGCAGCTTAGTTTTTGGACTATCGGGGGAGACCCAGTACTTC.

The chain uses TRBV27 and TRBJ2-3; 13 positions agree with TRBD2. Losses at the gene ends were 8 bases for V and 1 base for J; bases not matched to a gene: 12. CDR3 length: 18 residues. Germline CDR1 is MNHEY and CDR2 is SMNVEV (reference sequence). DNA of the CDR3: TGTGCCAGCGGACCAATAGGACTAGCGGGAGTTCGCACAGATACGCAGTATTTT. Protein: CASGPIGLAGVRTDTQYF.

The chain joins TRBV5-4 to TRBJ2-5; weak D call: TRBD1 (7 bases). The V end was cut by 4 bases, the J end by 2 bases, with 12 bases between. Germline CDR1 is SGHNT and CDR2 is YYREEE (reference sequence). The CDR3 has 14 amino acids. The CDR3 reads CASSAGQNQETQYF. The DNA of the CDR3 is TGTGCCAGCAGCGCGGGACAGAATCAAGAGACCCAGTACTTC.

The J gene is TRBJ2-2, the V gene TRBV5-4, with 8 positions matching TRBD2. The CDR3 has 16 residues. Germline lookup yields CDR1 SGHNT and CDR2 YYREEE (reference sequence). V was clipped by 0 bases and J by 4 bases; unmatched bases: 5. Written as DNA, the CDR3 is TGTGCCAGCAGCTTGGTGGTTAGCGGGATCACCGGGGAGCTGTTTTTT. This encodes CASSLVVSGITGELFF. Full variable domain (outside the CDR3, taken from reference TRBV5-4 and TRBJ2-2): ETGVTQSPTHLIKTRGQQVTLRCSSQSGHNTVSWYQQALGQGPQFIFQYYREEENGRGNFPPRFSGLQFPNYSSELNVNALELDDSALYLCASSLVVSGITGELFFGEGSRLTVL.

This clone was recorded only once. The chain is built from TRBV4-1 and TRBJ1-2, with 7 bases identical to TRBD1. J was trimmed by 5 bases and V by 3 bases; bases with no gene match: 12. CDR3 length: 16 amino acids. The germline gives CDR1 MGHRA, CDR2 YSYEKL. CDR3 nucleotide sequence: TGCGCCAGCAGCCAGCCCGGGACAGCGACCTTGTATGGCTACACCTTC. Translation gives CASSQPGTATLYGYTF.

The chain uses TRBV4-2 and TRBJ1-4; tentative D call: TRBD1 (6 bases). Germline CDR1 LGHNA, CDR2 YNFKEQ. With 2 bases removed from V and 4 bases from J, the gap between germline ends came to 17 bases. This CDR3 has 17 residues. The chain's CDR3 is CASSQTGRGAGNEKLFF. CDR3 bases: TGTGCCAGCAGCCAAACCGGCCGGGGGGCCGGTAATGAAAAACTGTTTTTT.

The V call is TRBV13, the J call TRBJ2-1, with 9 bases aligning to TRBD2. V trimming: 2 bases; J trimming: 0 bases; junction bases outside the gene matches: 5. This CDR3 is 17 amino acids long. Germline V gene data show CDR1 as PRHDT and CDR2 as FYEKMQ (reference sequence). This chain's CDR3 is CASSLQAGGFSYNEQFF. The CDR3 bases are TGTGCCAGCAGCTTACAAGCGGGGGGTTTCTCCTACAATGAGCAGTTCTTC. The complete variable domain, with remaining parts taken from reference TRBV13 and TRBJ2-1, reads AAGVIQSPRHLIKEKRETATLKCYPIPRHDTVYWYQQGPGQDPQFLISFYEKMQSDKGSIPDRFSAQQFSDYHSELNMSSLELGDSALYFCASSLQAGGFSYNEQFFGPGTRLTVL.

The chain combines TRBV27 with TRBJ2-3, with D uncertain. Looked up from germline, CDR1 is MNHEY and CDR2 is SMNVEV (reference sequence). The germline V and J ends were trimmed by 4 bases and 3 bases, with 8 bases remaining between them. The CDR3 runs to 13 residues. This chain's CDR3 is CASSSRLTDTQYF. Here the CDR3 DNA reads TGTGCCAGCAGTTCTAGGCTGACAGATACGCAGTATTTT.

V and J are TRBV5-5 and TRBJ1-3, with 7 bases matching TRBD1. This CDR3 has 14 amino acids. Germline V gene sequence: CDR1 SGHKS, CDR2 YYEKEE (reference sequence). J lost 5 bases, V lost 2 bases, and 4 bases had no gene match. The CDR3 DNA sequence: TGTGCCAGCAGCTTCGGGACAGCTAGAAACACCATATATTTT. Translated: CASSFGTARNTIYF.

The rearrangement links TRBV7-8 to TRBJ2-1; D is perhaps TRBD2 (6 bases). Between the trimmed V and J ends, which lost 1 base and 5 bases, there was a span of 15 bases. CDR1 is SGHVS and CDR2 is FQNEAQ in the germline V gene. The CDR3 totals 16 residues. The CDR3 loop is CASSLGWLVADNEQFF. The CDR3 DNA reads TGTGCCAGCAGCTTAGGTTGGTTGGTAGCGGACAATGAGCAGTTCTTC. The full variable domain, rest sourced from reference TRBV7-8 and TRBJ2-1, is GAGVSQSPRYKVAKRGQDVALRCDPISGHVSLFWYQQALGQGPEFLTYFQNEAQLDKSGLPSDRFFAERPEGSVSTLKIQRTQQEDSAVYLCASSLGWLVADNEQFFGPGTRLTVL.

CDR3: CASSPGQGLGAFF. The CDR3 nucleotides read TGTGCCAGCAGCCCGGGACAGGGGCTCGGAGCTTTCTTT. The chain couples TRBV7-9 to TRBJ1-1; TRBD1 matches 10 bases. In germline, CDR1 is SEHNR, CDR2 FQNEAQ (reference sequence). V dropped 5 bases and J dropped 10; count of bases not matched to a gene: 7. The CDR3 extends over 13 amino acids.

The rearrangement joins TRBV19 to TRBJ2-5, with a possible D match to TRBD1 (5 bases). Trimming pared 8 bases from V and 5 bases from J, leaving 18 bases between. Germline CDR1 reads LNHDA; CDR2 reads SQIVND (reference sequence). The CDR3 is made up of 14 amino acids. In nucleotides, the CDR3 is TGTGCCAGTCTGGATCCCAGGGTTGGGGAGACCCAGTACTTC. Encoded protein: CASLDPRVGETQYF.

The chain carries TRBV9 and TRBJ1-5; no clear D gene. From germline, CDR1 is SGDLS and CDR2 YYNGEE. The CDR3 is made up of 13 amino acids. V was pared by 4 bases and J by 6 bases, with 11 bases between. CDR3 in amino acids: CASSSTCCQPQHF. CDR3 nucleotides: TGTGCCAGCAGCTCCACATGTTGTCAGCCCCAGCATTTT.

This clone was seen just once. This chain links TRBV6-6 with TRBJ2-7, with 8 bases that match TRBD1. V gave up 1 base and J gave up 0 bases; unmatched junction bases: 2. This CDR3 comprises 15 residues. Germline V gene data show CDR1 as MNHNY and CDR2 as SVGAGI (reference sequence). Here the CDR3 DNA reads TGTGCCAGCAGTTACTACGGACAGGGCTCCTACGAGCAGTACTTC. It translates to CASSYYGQGSYEQYF.

This clone was found once. V usage is TRBV30 and J usage is TRBJ2-3; D gene uncertain. The V and J ends lost 5 bases and 0 bases respectively, with 18 bases between them. This CDR3 spans 16 amino acids. CDR1 and CDR2 from the germline V gene are GTSNPN and SVGIG (reference sequence). CDR3: CAWDIQATSSTDTQYF. CDR3 in DNA: TGTGCCTGGGATATTCAGGCTACCTCTAGCACAGATACGCAGTATTTT. The entire variable domain, with the rest obtained from reference TRBV30 and TRBJ2-3, is as follows: SQTIHQWPATLVQPVGSPLSLECTVEGTSNPNLYWYRQAAGRGLQLLFYSVGIGQISSEVPQNLSASRPQDRQFILSSKKLLLSDSGFYLCAWDIQATSSTDTQYFGPGTRLTVL.

The V and J genes are TRBV6-5 and TRBJ2-5; 7 nucleotides align to TRBD2. There are 12 residues in the CDR3. Germline V lookup: CDR1 MNHEY, CDR2 SVGAGI. V gave up 6 bases and J gave up 6 bases; unmatched junction bases: 4. CDR3 DNA sequence: TGTGCCAGCAGAGGACTAGGAAAGACCCAGTACTTC. It is translated as CASRGLGKTQYF.

This chain links TRBV18 with TRBJ1-5; D gene unclear. V was shortened by 2 bases and J by 8 bases, with 10 bases between the two germline ends. CDR1 KGHSH and CDR2 LQKENI come from the germline V gene. The CDR3 is 13 amino acids. The CDR3 nucleotides are TGTGCCAGCTCACCATTTGGTGAGGAGCCCCAGCATTTT. Its translation is CASSPFGEEPQHF.

The rearrangement joins TRBV28 to TRBJ2-7, with TRBD1 as a possible D gene (6 bases). The CDR3 totals 14 residues. Germline loops: CDR1 MDHEN, CDR2 SYDVKM. The V and J ends lost 6 bases and 2 bases respectively, with 14 bases between them. CDR3: CASSQVGAAYEQYF. The DNA for the CDR3 is TGTGCCAGCAGCCAGGTGGGGGCGGCCTACGAGCAGTACTTC.

The chain is built from TRBV6-6 and TRBJ2-2; TRBD1 aligns across 7 bases. Germline values: CDR1 MNHNY, CDR2 SVGAGI (reference sequence). V was clipped by 6 bases and J by 6 bases; unmatched bases: 4. The CDR3 length is 13 residues. CDR3 in DNA: TGTGCCAGCAGCAACAGGGGATCCGGGGAGCTGTTTTTT. Protein sequence: CASSNRGSGELFF.

The CDR3 DNA reads as TGTGCCAGCACCCAGGGACTAGCGGGAAATGAGCAGTTCTTC. Protein product: CASTQGLAGNEQFF. The rearrangement joins TRBV2 to TRBJ2-1; 13 nucleotides align to TRBD2. V dropped 7 bases and J dropped 7; count of bases not matched to a gene: 4. The V gene's germline CDR1 is SNHLY and CDR2 FYNNEI. CDR3 length equals 14 residues.

The V gene is TRBV27, the J gene TRBJ2-1, with 7 bases matching TRBD2. Germline V gives CDR1 MNHEY, CDR2 SMNVEV (reference sequence). The V segment lost 8 bases and the J segment 9 bases; nucleotides outside the gene matches: 10. There are 13 residues in the CDR3. The CDR3, as DNA: TGTGCCAGCCTGGGACTACCTAGGGGTGAGCAGTTCTTC. Its translation is CASLGLPRGEQFF.

The chain is built from TRBV15 and TRBJ2-1, with D hard to call. The CDR3 totals 13 residues. Per the germline V gene, CDR1 is LNHNV and CDR2 is YYDKDF (reference sequence). The germline V and J ends were trimmed by 0 bases and 4 bases, with 4 bases remaining between them. CDR3 sequence (DNA): TGTGCCACCAGCAGAGAAGAGTACAATGAGCAGTTCTTC. This gives the protein CATSREEYNEQFF. Supplemented by reference TRBV15 and TRBJ2-1, the full variable domain reads DAMVIQNPRYQVTQFGKPVTLSCSQTLNHNVMYWYQQKSSQAPKLLFHYYDKDFNNEADTPDNFQSRRPNTSFCFLDIRSPGLGDTAMYLCATSREEYNEQFFGPGTRLTVL.

The rearrangement uses TRBV6-6 and TRBJ2-7; perhaps TRBD2 as D (7 bases). The CDR3 extends over 15 amino acids. Looked up from germline, CDR1 is MNHNY and CDR2 is SVGAGI (reference sequence). V lost 3 bases and J lost 3, with 15 bases in between. This chain's CDR3 is CASSYREGQYYEQYF. The CDR3 region has the DNA TGTGCCAGCAGTTATAGGGAGGGACAATACTACGAGCAGTACTTC.

This clone was counted once. The genes are TRBV12-5 and TRBJ2-1; maybe TRBD2 (5 bases). Germline loops: CDR1 LGHNT, CDR2 FRNRAP. Deletions cut 0 bases from V and 4 bases from J, with 10 bases between. The CDR3 length is 15 residues. CDR3 sequence reads: CASGLVRGTYNEQFF. The CDR3 nucleotides read TGTGCTAGTGGTTTGGTACGGGGTACGTACAATGAGCAGTTCTTC.

This chain uses TRBV6-6 with TRBJ2-6; D uncertain. The CDR3 is made up of 13 amino acids. Germline values: CDR1 MNHNY, CDR2 SVGAGI (reference sequence). V lost 7 bases to trimming and J lost 0 bases, with 4 bases between them. DNA of the CDR3: TGTGCCAGCACCTACTCTGGGGCCAACGTCCTGACTTTC. This sequence encodes CASTYSGANVLTF.

This clone was detected once. The rearrangement links TRBV18 to TRBJ2-3; 9 bases are a match to TRBD2. Unmatched junction bases numbered 6, after V lost 3 bases and J lost 5 bases. CDR1 and CDR2 (germline): KGHSH, LQKENI. The CDR3 is made up of 15 amino acids. This CDR3 is CASSPAGGPQDTQYF. CDR3 in DNA: TGTGCCAGCTCACCTGCGGGAGGGCCGCAAGATACGCAGTATTTT.

The chain carries TRBV19 and TRBJ2-7; 8 bases match TRBD1. V dropped 6 bases and J dropped 3; count of bases not matched to a gene: 4. The germline V gene has CDR1 LNHDA and CDR2 SQIVND (reference sequence). The CDR3 loop spans 13 amino acids. DNA for the CDR3: TGTGCCAGTAGGCTAGGACAGGGCTACGAGCAGTACTTC. It codes for CASRLGQGYEQYF.